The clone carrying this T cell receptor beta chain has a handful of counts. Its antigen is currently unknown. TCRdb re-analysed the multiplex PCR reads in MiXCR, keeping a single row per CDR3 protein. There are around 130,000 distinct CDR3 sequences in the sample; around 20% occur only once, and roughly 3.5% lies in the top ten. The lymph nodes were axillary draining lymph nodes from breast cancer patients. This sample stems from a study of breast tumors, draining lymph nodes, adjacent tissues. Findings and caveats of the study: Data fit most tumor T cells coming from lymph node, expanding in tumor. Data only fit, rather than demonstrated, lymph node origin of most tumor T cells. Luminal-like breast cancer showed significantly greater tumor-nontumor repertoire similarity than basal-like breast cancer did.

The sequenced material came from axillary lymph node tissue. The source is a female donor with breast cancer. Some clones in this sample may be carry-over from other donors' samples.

The CDR3 DNA is TGCGCCAGCAGCCCAAGACGGCAAACAATATCTGGGGCCAACGTCCTGACTTTC. Residues: CASSPRRQTISGANVLTF. This chain connects TRBV4-1 to TRBJ2-6; D is ambiguous. V gave up 4 bases and J gave up 1 base, with 17 bases separating them. There are 18 residues in the CDR3. Per the germline V gene, CDR1 is MGHRA and CDR2 is YSYEKL.